This T cell receptor beta chain was recovered during a study of cytomegalovirus exposure and HLA in healthy donors (dated by TCRdb to 2015 to 2018). As for the study more broadly: An earlier analysis of roughly 570 of the donors reported 250 to 350 Gb of sequence data and around 110 million unique TCR beta sequences obtained from approximately 180 million T cells. The study combined high-throughput TCR immunosequencing, statistical association of individual TCRs with disease status, and machine learning to predict cytomegalovirus infection status. Typing coverage differed by locus: A, B, C, DRB1 and DQB1 were typed in about 620-640 donors, DQA1 in about 500, DPA1 in some 600, and DPB1 in 450 to 480. An early release that covered 500 to 800 HLA-typed donors contained approximately 290 gigabases of sequencing data and some 87 million unique TCR sequences. Every repertoire in the discovery cohort had been generated on one and the same sequencing platform. Donor age, sex, ethnicity and CMV serostatus were compiled together with the repertoire data. HLA typing covered class I and class II loci at four-digit resolution. Among a few hundred genotyped donors of the cohort, an average of around 240,000 unique TCR beta nucleotide sequences were sequenced per donor, roughly a sixth of them non-productive. The T cell repertoires of 670 or so subjects were profiled by immunosequencing and related to cytomegalovirus serostatus. In an earlier analysis of over 550 of the donors, high-throughput TCR beta sequencing was used to judge whether each TCR beta V gene segment behaved as functional or pseudogenic. Among the roughly 430 genotyped donors, around 79% belonged to the genetic ancestry cluster associated with self-reported Caucasian donors. The study was designed to test whether signatures of past pathogen exposure could be identified by cataloging public T cell receptors. Besides the first cohort of approximately 710 subjects, a separate validation cohort made up of 120 different subjects was used. Four to six DR-DQ haplotypes were handled as single units for association and clustering because linkage in the cohort was strong. A later analysis re-examined previously published TCR beta repertoires from roughly 720 donors and added high-resolution HLA genotyping to investigate patterns of TCR occurrence. In a later genetic analysis, genome-wide SNP genotypes for about three fifths of the roughly 670 donors were used, and that subset was treated as a discovery cohort. In the later analysis, no new phenotypic data were used to find candidate immune exposures; instead, reliance was placed on TCR beta sequences and their occurrence across donors. Points the paper makes about the study in general: In a later analysis, HLA-associated TCR beta chains were found to be more clonally expanded and to have lower generation probabilities than equally common non-associated chains. Most CMV-associated TCR beta chains appeared to be HLA-restricted in a later analysis, and the HLA associations seemed to be driven largely by CMV exposure. The 87-base-pair reads could not distinguish some IMGT-functional V segments, including TRBV6-2 and TRBV6-3, so those segments were excluded. In an earlier analysis of some 500 of the donors, most TCR beta V segments appeared in productive rearrangements about 87% or about 30% of the time, broadly matching IMGT annotations. Three of the identified cytomegalovirus-associated TCR beta chains were confirmed in vitro to be specific for cytomegalovirus antigens. The authors suggested that the approach could potentially be extended to other disease states and immunological phenotypes. Assigning TCR associations to individual alleles was difficult when HLA alleles, especially DR and DQ, strongly co-occurred. In both the original and validation cohorts, the classifier was reported to diagnose cytomegalovirus status with high specificity and sensitivity. A later genetic analysis associated a missense DCLRE1C variant with V-gene and J-gene trimming of TCR beta chains, and an independent cohort replicated the association. Because HLA typing was missing for some donors at each locus, association tests included only the typed subset. In a later analysis, the rate of TCR association differed among HLA loci, with DRB1 alleles having the most associated TCRs and HLA-C alleles having the fewest. A later analysis associated about 17,000 TCR beta sequences with specific HLA alleles at a false discovery rate of 0.05. CMV serostatus was the only immune exposure information available for the cohort. The study gave a list of under 200 TCR beta chains associated with cytomegalovirus. A further reported finding was that TCR beta sequences accurately predicted the HLA-A and HLA-B alleles for most subjects in the first cohort. The presence/absence analyses assumed that sequencing depth was roughly uniform across donors, and that assumption may not be true. Correlated functional status among segregating V segments might reflect linkage disequilibrium, but an unknown experimental factor could not be ruled out. This cohort had only TCR beta chains sequenced, and the lack of alpha or paired-chain data limited which features could be detected. Most TCR sequences were observed very rarely across donors, whereas some public TCRs were present in many individuals. A later genetic analysis reported fewer N-insertions in productive TCRs among donors in an Asian-associated ancestry cluster than the roughly 640-donor mean. In a later analysis, several top co-occurrence clusters were reported to appear linked to parvovirus B19, influenza, CMV and Epstein-Barr virus. Because counts were too low, roughly 16 rarely observed V segments, including chromosome 9 orphons, were left out of the earlier analysis of a few hundred of the donors. A cluster of highly shared sequence variants was judged likely to represent a technical artifact of the sequencing pipeline.

A note on this clone: Its antigen is unknown. Base qualities are missing; no much larger clone stands one base away.

Library construction relied on the immunoSEQ multiplex PCR assay. The multiplex PCR relied on a mix of 60 forward primers for TCR Vbeta segments and 13 reverse primers for TCR Jbeta segments. The CDR3 region of rearranged TCR beta genes was amplified from genomic DNA with a multiplex PCR assay. The amplified TCR beta libraries were sequenced on the Illumina HiSeq System as 87-base-pair reads. On the study's bioinformatics: In a later analysis, tens of millions of unique TCR beta chains were counted across the roughly 700 repertoires, and approximately 11 million of these chains were shared by at least two donors. A nearest-neighbor algorithm error-corrected the raw reads and collapsed the reads into unique sequences, merging closely related sequences to remove PCR and sequencing errors. V, D and J gene segments were assigned by aligning CDR3 sequences to IMGT reference sequences. For a sequence to be retained, a match of at least six nucleotides to both a V gene segment and a J gene segment was required. A rearrangement was called productive if the CDR3 had no stop codons and remained in frame with V and J, and every other rearrangement was called non-productive. CDR3 was defined by IMGT convention, running from the second conserved V-encoded cysteine to the conserved J-encoded phenylalanine. Sequences without an unambiguous match to a single V gene segment were excluded from the earlier analysis of about 630 of the donors. In an earlier analysis of several hundred of the donors, V segments were called functional above 56.7% productive rearrangements and were called segregating when the between-donor standard deviation exceeded 5%. A statistical classification framework was built for diagnosing cytomegalovirus status from the catalog of TCR beta chain sequences. A later analysis assigned V and J genes by comparing TCR nucleotide sequences with IMGT/GENE-DB human TR gene sequences. The TCRdist pipeline was used in a later analysis to assign CDR3 sequences and most-parsimonious VDJ recombination scenarios. In a later analysis, every TCR beta chain was defined by the combination of its CDR3 amino acid sequence and its V-gene family, and reads without a unique V-gene family were dropped. In a later analysis, some 600 highly shared, low-generation-probability nucleotide sequences were removed to address suspected cross-contamination and a sequencing artifact. For each public chain, a later analysis derived a clonal expansion index from normalized ranks of inferred template counts within each repertoire. A later analysis computed generation probabilities with a VDJ recombination model fitted to out-of-frame rearrangements, and checked the results against IGoR. In a later analysis, TCR-TCR, TCR-HLA and TCR-CMV co-occurrence was scored with hypergeometric tests, and a repertoire-size bias correction was applied to TCR pairs. To estimate false discovery rates, a later analysis permuted the HLA or CMV assignments 20 times. In a later analysis, co-occurring TCRs were grouped with DBSCAN, and TCRdist sequence similarity was added when clustering was performed within HLA-allele-positive subsets. Repertoires with fewer than 30,000 or more than 120,000 public chains were left out of co-occurrence clustering, as were five repertoires with anomalous nucleotide sharing. As stored in TCRdb, this immuneACCESS dataset retains in-frame rearrangements with V and J assigned. A fraction of the clones does not appear; measured against another copy, unresolved V genes explain less than half of the discrepancy, and the remainder lacks a known reason. The DNA was the basis for D and trimming; V, J and clone size are from that table. The sample data list 55,000 to 65,000 clones, and about 80% of these were observed just once. The ten biggest clones cover roughly 3.3% of the sample.

V is shortened by 7 bases, J by 1 base, and the region joining them spans 13 bases. From the germline V gene, CDR1 is MNHEY and CDR2 is SVGAGI. Measured from the cysteine to the phenylalanine, the CDR3 is 14 residues long. Of the read, only the CDR3 DNA is kept; its 42 bases are in frame from base 1. In total, roughly 710 healthy bone marrow donors made up the cohort. At the time of sampling, every cohort member was nominally healthy, though immune exposures that went unrecorded were likely present. The donor was CMV seropositive and belonged to the group of 250 to 300 seropositive cohort members. A peripheral blood sample was provided by each donor, and peripheral blood mononuclear cells were used for TCR beta sequencing. The Qiagen DNeasy Blood Extraction Kit was used to extract genomic DNA from the blood cell samples.

The chain is encoded by TRBV6-5 joined to TRBJ1-2; the D gene is possibly TRBD1, with 5 bases matching. This receptor was obtained from a woman between 40 and 50 years old in good health and CMV-seropositive. The specimen sequenced was PBMCs. The CDR3 sequence is CASTPKGVNYGYTF. The bases read TGTGCCAGCACTCCTAAAGGGGTTAACTATGGCTACACCTTC.